This T cell receptor (beta chain) was observed in a study of Graves' ophthalmopathy and Graves' hyperthyroidism. As the starting material, 9.5 to 10 ml of fresh peripheral blood yielded the PBMCs. Using RNA transcripts, the TCR beta CDR3 regions were amplified. The workflow started with a first-round RT-PCR run with HTBI primers and then moved on to a second-round multiplex PCR. TCRdb passed the multiplex PCR reads through MiXCR, listing each CDR3 protein once. The top ten clones hold around 7% of a sample with hundreds of thousands of distinct CDR3 sequences, about a fifth of them seen once. V shed 2 bases and J shed 0 bases, with 4 bases lying between them. Germline-derived CDR1 and CDR2 are SGHAT and FQNNGV. CDR3 size: 13 residues. The table lists this clonotype with a few counts. Antigen: not known. Findings and caveats of the study: Blood also harbored most expanded thyroid clonotypes above 0.001 frequency.

The sequenced sample was peripheral blood. The chain uses TRBV11-2 and TRBJ1-2; D gene unclear. The clonotype originates from a woman in her late teens or twenties with stable Graves' hyperthyroidism. Some clones in this sample may be carry-over from other donors' samples. CDR3: CASSLKANYGYTF. Written as DNA, the CDR3 is TGTGCCAGCAGCTTAAAGGCTAACTATGGCTACACCTTC.